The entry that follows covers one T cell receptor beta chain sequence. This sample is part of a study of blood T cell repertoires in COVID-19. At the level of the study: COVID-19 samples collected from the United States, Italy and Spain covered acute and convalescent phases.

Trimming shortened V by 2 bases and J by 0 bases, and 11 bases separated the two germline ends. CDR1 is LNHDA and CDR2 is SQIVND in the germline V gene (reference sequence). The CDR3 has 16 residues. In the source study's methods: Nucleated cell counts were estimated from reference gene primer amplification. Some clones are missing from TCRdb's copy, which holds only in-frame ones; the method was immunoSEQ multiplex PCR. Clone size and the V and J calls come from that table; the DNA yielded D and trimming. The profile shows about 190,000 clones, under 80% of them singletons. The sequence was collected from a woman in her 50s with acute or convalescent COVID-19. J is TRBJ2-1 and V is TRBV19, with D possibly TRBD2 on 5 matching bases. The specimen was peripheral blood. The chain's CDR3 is CASSIRRVSSYNEQFF. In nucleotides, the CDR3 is TGTGCCAGTAGTATACGGCGGGTAAGCTCCTACAATGAGCAGTTCTTC.